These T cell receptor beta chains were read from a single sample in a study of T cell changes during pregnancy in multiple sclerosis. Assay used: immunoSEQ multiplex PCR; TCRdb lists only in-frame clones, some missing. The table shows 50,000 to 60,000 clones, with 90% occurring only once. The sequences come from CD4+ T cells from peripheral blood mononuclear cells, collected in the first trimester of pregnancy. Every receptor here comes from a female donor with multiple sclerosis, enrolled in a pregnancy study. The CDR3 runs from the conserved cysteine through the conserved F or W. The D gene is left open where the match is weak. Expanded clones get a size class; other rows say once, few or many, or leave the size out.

cdr3_aa: CASSLGASYEQYF
cdr3_nt: TGCGCCAGCAGCTTGGGAGCGTCCTACGAGCAGTACTTC
j_call: TRBJ2-7
v_call: TRBV5-1
clone_size: NA
d_call: NA

cdr3_aa: CASSERRGKGSYEQYF
cdr3_nt: TGTGCCAGCAGTGAACGAAGGGGGAAGGGGAGCTACGAGCAGTACTTC
j_call: TRBJ2-7
v_call: TRBV6-1
clone_size: once
d_call: NA

cdr3_aa: CASSFDGTNSGNTIYF
cdr3_nt: TGTGCCAGCAGCTTCGACGGGACTAACTCTGGAAACACCATATATTTT
j_call: TRBJ1-3
v_call: TRBV7-2
clone_size: NA
d_call: NA

cdr3_aa: CASSSLAGTGELFF
cdr3_nt: TGCGCCAGCAGCTCTCTAGCGGGCACCGGGGAGCTGTTTTTT
j_call: TRBJ2-2
v_call: TRBV5-1
clone_size: NA
d_call: TRBD2

cdr3_aa: CASSLELGSGVQETQYF
cdr3_nt: TGTGCCAGCAGCTTGGAATTAGGTTCGGGGGTCCAAGAGACCCAGTACTTC
j_call: TRBJ2-5
v_call: TRBV5-8
clone_size: NA
d_call: NA

cdr3_aa: CASSWGAGGSWNEQFF
cdr3_nt: TGTGCCAGCAGTTGGGGAGCGGGAGGGTCTTGGAATGAGCAGTTCTTC
j_call: TRBJ2-1
v_call: TRBV28
clone_size: NA
d_call: TRBD2

cdr3_aa: CASSLGGRGDQPQHF
cdr3_nt: TGCGCCAGCAGCTTGGGAGGAAGGGGCGATCAGCCCCAGCATTTT
j_call: TRBJ1-5
v_call: TRBV5-1
clone_size: NA
d_call: NA

cdr3_aa: CASSLEGVQSSGYTF
cdr3_nt: TGTGCCAGCAGCTTAGAAGGGGTCCAGTCTAGTGGCTACACCTTC
j_call: TRBJ1-2
v_call: TRBV11-3
clone_size: NA
d_call: NA

cdr3_aa: CASSLALGTAGEQYF
cdr3_nt: TGTGCCAGCAGCTTAGCGCTTGGCACTGCGGGGGAGCAGTACTTC
j_call: TRBJ2-7
v_call: TRBV7-2
clone_size: few
d_call: NA

cdr3_aa: CASSLYGDLSYNEQFF
cdr3_nt: TGCGCCAGCAGCTTGTATGGAGACCTCTCCTACAATGAGCAGTTCTTC
j_call: TRBJ2-1
v_call: TRBV5-1
clone_size: once
d_call: NA

cdr3_aa: CSASGQGGNEQFF
cdr3_nt: TGCAGCGCCTCGGGACAGGGAGGCAATGAGCAGTTCTTC
j_call: TRBJ2-1
v_call: TRBV29-1
clone_size: NA
d_call: TRBD1

cdr3_aa: CASSLFGLVEYEQYF
cdr3_nt: TGTGCCAGCAGTTTATTTGGACTAGTTGAGTACGAGCAGTACTTC
j_call: TRBJ2-7
v_call: TRBV27
clone_size: NA
d_call: TRBD2

cdr3_aa: CASSIMRTGGKNEQFF
cdr3_nt: TGTGCCAGTAGTATAATGCGGACAGGGGGCAAGAATGAGCAGTTCTTC
j_call: TRBJ2-1
v_call: TRBV19
clone_size: NA
d_call: TRBD1

cdr3_aa: CASSIARKPYEQYF
cdr3_nt: TGTGCCAGTAGTATAGCCAGGAAACCCTACGAGCAGTACTTC
j_call: TRBJ2-7
v_call: TRBV19
clone_size: few
d_call: NA

cdr3_aa: CASSSYPGLAVTYEQYF
cdr3_nt: TGTGCCAGCAGCTCGTACCCCGGACTAGCGGTGACCTACGAGCAGTACTTC
j_call: TRBJ2-7
v_call: TRBV7-3
clone_size: NA
d_call: TRBD2

cdr3_aa: CASRSGNTEAFF
cdr3_nt: TGTGCCAGCAGATCAGGGAATACTGAAGCTTTCTTT
j_call: TRBJ1-1
v_call: TRBV6-5
clone_size: NA
d_call: NA

cdr3_aa: CASSSGGPNSPLHF
cdr3_nt: TGTGCCAGCTCATCAGGGGGCCCTAATTCACCCCTCCACTTT
j_call: TRBJ1-6
v_call: TRBV18
clone_size: NA
d_call: TRBD1

cdr3_aa: CASSPRGQYNEQFF
cdr3_nt: TGTGCCAGCAGCCCCCGCGGGCAGTACAATGAGCAGTTCTTC
j_call: TRBJ2-1
v_call: TRBV9
clone_size: NA
d_call: NA

cdr3_aa: CAWSVRPSHRGNEQFF
cdr3_nt: TGTGCCTGGAGTGTACGCCCTTCACATAGGGGCAATGAGCAGTTCTTC
j_call: TRBJ2-1
v_call: TRBV30
clone_size: NA
d_call: NA

cdr3_aa: CASSLDRGRDGYTF
cdr3_nt: TGTGCCAGCAGCTTAGATCGCGGGAGAGATGGCTACACCTTC
j_call: TRBJ1-2
v_call: TRBV11-3
clone_size: NA
d_call: NA

cdr3_aa: CASSLGRGNQPQHF
cdr3_nt: TGTGCCAGCAGCTTGGGGCGGGGCAATCAGCCCCAGCATTTT
j_call: TRBJ1-5
v_call: TRBV5-6
clone_size: NA
d_call: NA

cdr3_aa: CASRKGKNTEAFF
cdr3_nt: TGTGCCAGCAGGAAGGGGAAGAACACTGAAGCTTTCTTT
j_call: TRBJ1-1
v_call: TRBV27
clone_size: few
d_call: NA

cdr3_aa: CAISGQGYTEAFF
cdr3_nt: TGTGCCATCAGTGGACAGGGATACACTGAAGCTTTCTTT
j_call: TRBJ1-1
v_call: TRBV10-3
clone_size: NA
d_call: TRBD1

cdr3_aa: CASRPPSGETQYF
cdr3_nt: TGTGCCAGCAGACCGCCCTCAGGAGAGACCCAGTACTTC
j_call: TRBJ2-5
v_call: TRBV7-2
clone_size: NA
d_call: NA

cdr3_aa: CASKVRDTSGNTIYF
cdr3_nt: TGTGCCAGCAAGGTCCGGGACACCTCTGGAAACACCATATATTTT
j_call: TRBJ1-3
v_call: TRBV6-1
clone_size: NA
d_call: NA

cdr3_aa: CASSDSGGTDTQYF
cdr3_nt: TGTGCCAGCAGTGACTCAGGGGGAACAGATACGCAGTATTTT
j_call: TRBJ2-3
v_call: TRBV6-4
clone_size: NA
d_call: NA

cdr3_aa: CASSRRYTGELFF
cdr3_nt: TGTGCCAGCAGTCGGAGGTACACCGGGGAGCTGTTTTTT
j_call: TRBJ2-2
v_call: TRBV6-5
clone_size: NA
d_call: NA

cdr3_aa: CASSSVGLAFYNEQFF
cdr3_nt: TGTGCCAGCAGTTCGGTCGGACTAGCGTTCTACAATGAGCAGTTCTTC
j_call: TRBJ2-1
v_call: TRBV28
clone_size: once
d_call: TRBD2

cdr3_aa: CASSGLEPNTGELFF
cdr3_nt: TGTGCCAGCAGTGGGCTAGAGCCGAACACCGGGGAGCTGTTTTTT
j_call: TRBJ2-2
v_call: TRBV2
clone_size: NA
d_call: NA

cdr3_aa: CASSLTGNTGELFF
cdr3_nt: TGCGCCAGCAGTTTGACAGGGAACACCGGGGAGCTGTTTTTT
j_call: TRBJ2-2
v_call: TRBV5-1
clone_size: once
d_call: NA

cdr3_aa: CASSLKRNTEAFF
cdr3_nt: TGTGCCAGCAGCTTAAAGAGGAACACTGAAGCTTTCTTT
j_call: TRBJ1-1
v_call: TRBV11-2
clone_size: once
d_call: NA

cdr3_aa: CASSLRSSGRSYNEQFF
cdr3_nt: TGTGCCAGCAGCTTAAGAAGCAGCGGGCGTTCCTACAATGAGCAGTTCTTC
j_call: TRBJ2-1
v_call: TRBV7-2
clone_size: NA
d_call: NA

cdr3_aa: CASSIDSGTDTQYF
cdr3_nt: TGTGCCAGTAGTATAGATTCGGGCACAGATACGCAGTATTTT
j_call: TRBJ2-3
v_call: TRBV19
clone_size: NA
d_call: NA

cdr3_aa: CASSPPGLSDTQYF
cdr3_nt: TGTGCCAGCAGCCCCCCGGGACTTTCAGATACGCAGTATTTT
j_call: TRBJ2-3
v_call: TRBV7-3
clone_size: NA
d_call: NA

cdr3_aa: CASSLSPGRSPLHF
cdr3_nt: TGTGCCAGCAGTTTATCGCCAGGGAGGTCACCCCTCCACTTT
j_call: TRBJ1-6
v_call: TRBV27
clone_size: NA
d_call: NA

cdr3_aa: CASSPRQVRDSPLHF
cdr3_nt: TGTGCCAGCAGCCCGAGACAGGTCCGAGATTCACCCCTCCACTTT
j_call: TRBJ1-6
v_call: TRBV9
clone_size: NA
d_call: NA

cdr3_aa: CSFGGTETQYF
cdr3_nt: TGCAGTTTTGGAGGGACAGAGACCCAGTACTTC
j_call: TRBJ2-5
v_call: TRBV20-1
clone_size: NA
d_call: NA

cdr3_aa: CASSPGQDYGYTF
cdr3_nt: TGTGCCAGCTCACCGGGACAGGACTATGGCTACACCTTC
j_call: TRBJ1-2
v_call: TRBV18
clone_size: NA
d_call: TRBD1

cdr3_aa: CASSPPSGSGGGNEQFF
cdr3_nt: TGTGCCAGCTCACCACCGAGCGGGAGCGGGGGCGGCAATGAGCAGTTCTTC
j_call: TRBJ2-1
v_call: TRBV18
clone_size: NA
d_call: TRBD2

cdr3_aa: CASRQPPRRGRVSTEAFF
cdr3_nt: TGTGCCAGCCGACAACCCCCCCGTAGGGGGCGCGTGAGCACTGAAGCTTTCTTT
j_call: TRBJ1-1
v_call: TRBV2
clone_size: NA
d_call: TRBD1

cdr3_aa: CASSPWGGEQFF
cdr3_nt: TGTGCCAGCAGCCCATGGGGCGGTGAGCAGTTCTTC
j_call: TRBJ2-1
v_call: TRBV5-5
clone_size: NA
d_call: NA

cdr3_aa: CASSLGTPGHNEQFF
cdr3_nt: TGCGCCAGCAGCTTAGGGACTCCGGGGCACAATGAGCAGTTCTTC
j_call: TRBJ2-1
v_call: TRBV5-1
clone_size: NA
d_call: NA

cdr3_aa: CASSLPDRTDEQYF
cdr3_nt: TGTGCCAGCAGTTTACCGGACAGGACGGACGAGCAGTACTTC
j_call: TRBJ2-7
v_call: TRBV28
clone_size: once
d_call: TRBD1

cdr3_aa: CASSSTGWNTEAFF
cdr3_nt: TGCGCCAGCAGCTCGACAGGGTGGAACACTGAAGCTTTCTTT
j_call: TRBJ1-1
v_call: TRBV5-1
clone_size: NA
d_call: TRBD1

cdr3_aa: CASSQLPRIETQYF
cdr3_nt: TGCGCCAGCAGCCAATTACCGAGGATCGAGACCCAGTACTTC
j_call: TRBJ2-5
v_call: TRBV4-1
clone_size: NA
d_call: NA

cdr3_aa: CASSFGQGNSPLHF
cdr3_nt: TGTGCCAGCAGCTTTGGACAGGGAAATTCACCCCTCCACTTT
j_call: TRBJ1-6
v_call: TRBV7-3
clone_size: NA
d_call: TRBD1

cdr3_aa: CASGSGRDRGPLSSYNEQFF
cdr3_nt: TGTGCCAGCGGATCGGGCCGGGACAGGGGGCCCCTGAGCTCCTACAATGAGCAGTTCTTC
j_call: TRBJ2-1
v_call: TRBV6-7
clone_size: NA
d_call: TRBD1

cdr3_aa: CASSYDFRGTYEQYF
cdr3_nt: TGTGCCAGCAGTTACGATTTCCGGGGAACGTACGAGCAGTACTTC
j_call: TRBJ2-7
v_call: TRBV6-5
clone_size: once
d_call: NA

cdr3_aa: CAWSVGSYEQYF
cdr3_nt: TGTGCCTGGAGTGTTGGTAGCTACGAGCAGTACTTC
j_call: TRBJ2-7
v_call: TRBV30
clone_size: NA
d_call: NA

cdr3_aa: CASSTYRGKVHYGYTF
cdr3_nt: TGTGCCAGTAGTACCTACAGGGGAAAAGTACACTATGGCTACACCTTC
j_call: TRBJ1-2
v_call: TRBV19
clone_size: NA
d_call: TRBD1

cdr3_aa: CASTPRGTYEQYF
cdr3_nt: TGCGCCAGCACCCCGCGGGGGACCTACGAGCAGTACTTC
j_call: TRBJ2-7
v_call: TRBV23-1
clone_size: NA
d_call: TRBD2

cdr3_aa: CASSAATGTEQYF
cdr3_nt: TGTGCCAGCAGCGCCGCGACAGGGACCGAGCAGTACTTC
j_call: TRBJ2-7
v_call: TRBV7-6
clone_size: NA
d_call: TRBD1

cdr3_aa: CASSPGQGAQASRGTQYF
cdr3_nt: TGTGCCAGCAGTCCGGGACAGGGGGCGCAAGCCTCCCGAGGGACGCAGTATTTT
j_call: TRBJ2-3
v_call: TRBV7-9
clone_size: NA
d_call: TRBD1

cdr3_aa: CASSLGGAANTEAFF
cdr3_nt: TGTGCCAGTAGTCTAGGTGGGGCAGCAAACACTGAAGCTTTCTTT
j_call: TRBJ1-1
v_call: TRBV19
clone_size: once
d_call: NA

cdr3_aa: CASSLIGQSTDTQYF
cdr3_nt: TGTGCCAGCAGCTTAATTGGACAGAGCACAGATACGCAGTATTTT
j_call: TRBJ2-3
v_call: TRBV11-2
clone_size: NA
d_call: NA